In this sample, the clone carrying this T cell receptor beta chain turned up many times. The antigen remains unidentified. This specimen belongs to a study of neurological immune-mediated disorders. Findings and limits, study-wide: The phylogenetic placement of 18 of 34 multiple sclerosis patients' repertoires in one related-CDR3 cluster constitutes a possible signature.

One entry per CDR3 protein results from TCRdb running MiXCR on the 5' RACE reads. The table lists some 41,000 distinct CDR3 sequences, 2% to 3% of them singletons. This CDR3 is built from 15 residues. V dropped 1 base and J dropped 1 base, with 10 bases sitting between them. Germline CDR1 is SGHTA and CDR2 is FQGNSA. This receptor was obtained from a young man with multiple sclerosis. The J gene is TRBJ1-1, the V gene TRBV7-2; TRBD1 is a possible D gene (5 bases). Material: PBMCs. CDR3 DNA sequence: TGTGCCAGCAGCTTAGAGTGGGGCAGGAACACTGAAGCTTTCTTT. Its protein is CASSLEWGRNTEAFF.